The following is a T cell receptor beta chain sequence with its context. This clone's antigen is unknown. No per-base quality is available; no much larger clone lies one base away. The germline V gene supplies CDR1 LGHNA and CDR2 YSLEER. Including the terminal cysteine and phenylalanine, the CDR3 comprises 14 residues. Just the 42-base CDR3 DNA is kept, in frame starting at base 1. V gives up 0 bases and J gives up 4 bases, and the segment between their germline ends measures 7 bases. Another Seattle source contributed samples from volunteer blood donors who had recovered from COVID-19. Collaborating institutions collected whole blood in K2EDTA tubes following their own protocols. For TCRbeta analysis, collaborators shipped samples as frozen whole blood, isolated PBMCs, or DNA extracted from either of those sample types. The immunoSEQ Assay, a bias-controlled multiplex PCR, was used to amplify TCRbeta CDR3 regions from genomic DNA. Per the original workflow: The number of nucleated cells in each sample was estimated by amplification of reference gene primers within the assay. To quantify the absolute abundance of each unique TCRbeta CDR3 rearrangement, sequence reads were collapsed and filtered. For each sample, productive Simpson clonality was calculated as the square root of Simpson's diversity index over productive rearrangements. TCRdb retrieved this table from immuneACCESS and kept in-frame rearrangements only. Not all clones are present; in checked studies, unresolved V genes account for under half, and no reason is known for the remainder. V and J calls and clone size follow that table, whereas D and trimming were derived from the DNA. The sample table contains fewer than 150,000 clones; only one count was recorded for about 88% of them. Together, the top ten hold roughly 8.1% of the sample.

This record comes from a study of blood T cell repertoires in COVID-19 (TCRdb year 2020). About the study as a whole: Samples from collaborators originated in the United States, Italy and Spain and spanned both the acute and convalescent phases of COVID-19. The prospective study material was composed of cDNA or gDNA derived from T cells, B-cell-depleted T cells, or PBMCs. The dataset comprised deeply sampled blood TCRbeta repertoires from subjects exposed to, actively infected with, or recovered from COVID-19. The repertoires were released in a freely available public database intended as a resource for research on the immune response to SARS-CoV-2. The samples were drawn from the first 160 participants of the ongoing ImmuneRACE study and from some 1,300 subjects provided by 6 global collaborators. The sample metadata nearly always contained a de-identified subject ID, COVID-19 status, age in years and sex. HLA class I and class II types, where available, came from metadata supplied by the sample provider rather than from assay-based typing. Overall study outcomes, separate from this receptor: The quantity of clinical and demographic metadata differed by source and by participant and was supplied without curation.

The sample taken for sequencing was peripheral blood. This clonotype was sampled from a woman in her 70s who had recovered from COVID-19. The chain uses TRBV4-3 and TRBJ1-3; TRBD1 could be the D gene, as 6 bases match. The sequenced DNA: TGCGCCAGCAGCCAAGAAGGGGGAGGAAACACCATATATTTT. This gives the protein CASSQEGGGNTIYF.